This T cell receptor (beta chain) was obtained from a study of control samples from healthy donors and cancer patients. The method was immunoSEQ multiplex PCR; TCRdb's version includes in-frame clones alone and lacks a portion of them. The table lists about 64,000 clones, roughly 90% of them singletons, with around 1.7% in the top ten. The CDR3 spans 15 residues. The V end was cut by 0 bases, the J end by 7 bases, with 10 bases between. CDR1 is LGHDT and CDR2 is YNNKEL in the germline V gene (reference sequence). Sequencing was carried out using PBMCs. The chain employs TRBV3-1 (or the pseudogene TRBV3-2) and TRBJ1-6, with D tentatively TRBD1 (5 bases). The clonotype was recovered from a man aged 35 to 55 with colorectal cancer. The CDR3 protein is CASSQEGRDNSPLHF. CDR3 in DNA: TGTGCCAGCAGCCAAGAGGGGCGGGACAATTCACCCCTCCACTTT.